The 2 T cell receptor beta chains given below trace back to one sample, sequenced in a study of blood T cell repertoires in COVID-19. TCRdb's table, derived via immunoSEQ multiplex PCR, lists solely in-frame clones and lacks some. The profile shows tens of thousands of clones, 85% of them singletons. Sequences were obtained from peripheral blood. The receptors originated from a man aged 50-59 years with active COVID-19.

The chain joins TRBV19 to TRBJ2-1; perhaps TRBD1 as D (5 bases). Trimming removed 3 bases from V and 6 bases from J, with 12 bases in between. Germline V gene sequence: CDR1 LNHDA, CDR2 SQIVND (reference sequence). The CDR3 consists of 14 residues. CDR3 protein: CASSIQAGSNEQFF. Here the CDR3 DNA reads TGTGCCAGTAGTATTCAAGCAGGGTCCAATGAGCAGTTCTTC.

CDR3 sequence: CASRAGTGVLNEQFF. The CDR3 region has the DNA TGTGCCAGCAGGGCCGGGACAGGAGTTTTAAATGAGCAGTTCTTC. The genes are TRBV6-5 and TRBJ2-1; 8 nucleotides match TRBD1. The CDR3 is made up of 15 amino acids. The V gene's germline CDR1 is MNHEY and CDR2 SVGAGI. J was trimmed by 7 bases and V by 6 bases; bases with no gene match: 11.